The present T cell receptor (beta chain) was sequenced within a study of OX40 agonist ivuxolimab in advanced cancers. Sampled blood was obtained at baseline, cycle 4 day 1, and cycle 7 day 1. Looked up from germline, CDR1 is SEHNR and CDR2 is FQNEAQ (reference sequence). The CDR3 has 11 residues. V was cut by 1 base and J by 7 bases, with 2 bases left in between. Assay used: immunoSEQ multiplex PCR; TCRdb lists only in-frame clones, some missing. The table records under 30,000 clones, around four fifths of them present only once. This specimen consisted of CD4+ or CD8+ T cells sorted from blood, obtained in a trial of the OX40 agonist ivuxolimab. The sequence was collected from an adult with an advanced solid tumor such as melanoma, head and neck, liver or kidney cancer. The chain joins TRBV7-9 to TRBJ2-1; no reliable D call. CDR3: CASSLGNEQFF. CDR3 in DNA: TGTGCCAGCAGCTTAGGGAATGAGCAGTTCTTC.